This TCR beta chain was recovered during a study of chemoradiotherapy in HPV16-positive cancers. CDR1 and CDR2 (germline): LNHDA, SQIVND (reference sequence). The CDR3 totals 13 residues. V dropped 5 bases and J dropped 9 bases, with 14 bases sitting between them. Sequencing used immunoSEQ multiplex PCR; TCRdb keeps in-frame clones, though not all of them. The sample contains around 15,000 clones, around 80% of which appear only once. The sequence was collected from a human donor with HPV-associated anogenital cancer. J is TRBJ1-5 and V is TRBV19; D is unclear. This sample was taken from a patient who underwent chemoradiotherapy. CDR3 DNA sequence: TGTGCCAGTAGTCCAATGTCTCACGGGCCCCAGCATTTT. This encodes CASSPMSHGPQHF.